A single sample is the source of the 20 T cell receptor beta chains below, sequenced in a study of blood T cell repertoires in COVID-19. Repertoires were generated with immunoSEQ multiplex PCR, while TCRdb's copy carries only in-frame clones and drops some. The data hold about 73,000 clones, with nearly 85% observed a single time. Sequencing used peripheral blood. The receptors were gathered from a woman aged 60-70 years with acute or convalescent COVID-19.

The chain carries TRBV27 and TRBJ2-5; TRBD2 aligns across 14 bases. The CDR3 is 18 residues long. The J segment lost 5 bases and the V segment lost 3 bases, leaving 11 bases of the junction unmatched. Germline CDR1 is MNHEY and CDR2 is SMNVEV (reference sequence). CDR3 coding DNA: TGTGCCAGCAGTTTCAGATCAGGGACTAGCGGGAGAAGTGAGACCCAGTACTTC. This codes for CASSFRSGTSGRSETQYF.

V and J are TRBV5-1 and TRBJ1-2, with D perhaps matching TRBD1 (5 bases). Germline-derived CDR1 and CDR2 are SGHRS and YFSETQ. V was pared by 2 bases and J by 1 base, with 6 bases between. The CDR3 runs to 13 residues. The CDR3 loop reads CASSLQDNYGYTF. The DNA of the CDR3 is TGCGCCAGCAGCTTACAGGATAACTATGGCTACACCTTC.

This clone came up a few times. The chain is built from TRBV5-6 and TRBJ1-6; weak D call: TRBD1 (5 bases). V gave up 0 bases and J gave up 6 bases, with 16 bases separating them. This CDR3 contains 17 residues. The germline V gene encodes CDR1 SGHDT and CDR2 YYEEEE. The CDR3 sequence is CASSLEVSGIGNSPLHF. Written as DNA, the CDR3 is TGTGCCAGCAGCTTGGAGGTTTCAGGGATCGGTAATTCACCCCTCCACTTT.

The chain carries TRBV12-5 and TRBJ2-5; 11 nucleotides match TRBD2. CDR3 length: 16 amino acids. The germline gives CDR1 LGHNT, CDR2 FRNRAP. J gave up 5 bases and V 4 bases, and 9 bases lay outside the gene matches. The CDR3 protein is CASGSPGVAGGETQYF. The CDR3 DNA sequence: TGTGCTAGTGGTTCCCCTGGGGTAGCGGGAGGGGAGACCCAGTACTTC.

There are a few counts of this clone. The CDR3 DNA sequence: TGCGCCAGCAGCCAAGAAGGAGGACTGGGCCGCTATCAGCCCCAGCATTTT. This encodes CASSQEGGLGRYQPQHF. This rearrangement joins TRBV4-1 to TRBJ1-5, with D unresolved. This CDR3 contains 17 residues. V lost 0 bases, J lost 5 bases, and 17 bases lay in between. Germline-derived CDR1 and CDR2 are MGHRA and YSYEKL.

The V gene is TRBV28, the J gene TRBJ2-5; 7 nucleotides match TRBD1. Germline trimming cut 6 bases from V and 5 bases from J; bases unmatched to any gene: 6. Germline-derived CDR1 and CDR2 are MDHEN and SYDVKM. The CDR3 runs to 13 residues. The CDR3 is CASSLGGRETQYF. CDR3 nucleotides: TGTGCCAGCAGCTTAGGGGGCCGGGAGACCCAGTACTTC.

Only one count was recorded for this clone. The chain has TRBV27 and TRBJ1-1; D call uncertain. The CDR3 runs 14 residues. Germline CDR1 reads MNHEY; CDR2 reads SMNVEV (reference sequence). V was cut by 2 bases and J by 5 bases, with 12 bases left in between. This chain's CDR3 is CASSLIGLQTEAFF. The CDR3 nucleotides read TGTGCCAGCAGTTTAATCGGACTGCAGACTGAAGCTTTCTTT.

The chain has TRBV11-2 and TRBJ2-7, with D perhaps matching TRBD1 (5 bases). This CDR3 has 16 amino acids. V lost 5 bases to trimming and J lost 7 bases, with 24 bases between them. Germline V gives CDR1 SGHAT, CDR2 FQNNGV. CDR3 coding DNA: TGTGCCAGCAGCCGGCTACCCTGGCAGGGCTCCTGGGAGCAGTACTTC. Translated: CASSRLPWQGSWEQYF.

The chain combines TRBV6-2 or TRBV6-3 with TRBJ2-2; 9 bases fit TRBD1. Germline V lookup: CDR1 MNHEY, CDR2 SVGEGT. The V gene end was trimmed by 8 bases and the J gene end by 6 bases; junction bases not matched to a gene: 7. The CDR3 is 14 residues long. This CDR3 is CASRSGTGSGELFF. CDR3 DNA: TGTGCCAGCCGTTCCGGGACAGGGTCCGGGGAGCTGTTTTTT.

In this sample, this clone turned up once. J is TRBJ2-5 and V is TRBV19; possible D gene TRBD1, 5 bases. The ends were cut back, 5 bases at V and 5 bases at J, with 15 bases in the middle. This CDR3 has 14 amino acids. Germline assignment: CDR1 LNHDA and CDR2 SQIVND (reference sequence). CDR3 nucleotides: TGTGCCAGTAGTGCACAGGATATTGGGGAGACCCAGTACTTC. This codes for CASSAQDIGETQYF.

The chain is built from TRBV27 and TRBJ2-1, with 8 bases matching TRBD1. V dropped 6 bases and J dropped 7; count of bases not matched to a gene: 11. This CDR3 spans 15 amino acids. The germline V gene has CDR1 MNHEY and CDR2 SMNVEV (reference sequence). The CDR3 is CASSRGRGRFNEQFF. In nucleotides, the CDR3 is TGTGCCAGCAGCCGGGGCAGGGGGCGATTTAATGAGCAGTTCTTC.

The J gene is TRBJ1-4, the V gene TRBV7-8, with D uncertain. The germline V gene encodes CDR1 SGHVS and CDR2 FQNEAQ. Trimming pared 1 base from V and 0 bases from J, leaving 15 bases between. The CDR3 covers 18 residues. For the CDR3, the DNA is TGTGCCAGCAGCTTAGGTTGGGCAACGAGAGCAACTAATGAAAAACTGTTTTTT. Protein sequence: CASSLGWATRATNEKLFF.

This clone was seen just once. The rearrangement uses TRBV5-5 and TRBJ1-5; D is unresolved. This CDR3 contains 13 residues. Looked up from germline, CDR1 is SGHKS and CDR2 is YYEKEE (reference sequence). With 1 base removed from V and 5 bases from J, the gap between germline ends came to 7 bases. The CDR3 DNA reads TGTGCCAGCAGCTTGAATGAGTATCAGCCCCAGCATTTT. Protein: CASSLNEYQPQHF.

The gene calls are TRBV5-1 and TRBJ2-5; 12 nucleotides agree with TRBD2. Trimming removed 0 bases from V and 4 bases from J; junction bases left unmatched: 1. The CDR3 sequence is 15 residues long. Germline V lookup: CDR1 SGHRS, CDR2 YFSETQ. The CDR3 reads CASSLELAGGETQYF. The CDR3 nucleotides are TGCGCCAGCAGCTTGGAACTAGCGGGAGGAGAGACCCAGTACTTC.

The CDR3: CASSQDMAGYRPQHF. The DNA of the CDR3 is TGTGCCAGCAGCCAAGATATGGCAGGGTATCGGCCCCAGCATTTT. The V and J genes are TRBV3-1 (or the pseudogene TRBV3-2) and TRBJ1-5, with TRBD1 as a possible D gene (5 bases). CDR1 LGHDT and CDR2 YNNKEL come from the germline V gene (reference sequence). The CDR3 length is 15 residues. The V end was cut by 0 bases, the J end by 9 bases, with 15 bases between.

The rearrangement links TRBV7-2 to TRBJ1-2, with D perhaps matching TRBD1 (6 bases). The V end was cut by 5 bases, the J end by 5 bases, with 9 bases between. This CDR3 has 12 amino acids. CDR1 and CDR2 (germline): SGHTA, FQGNSA. This chain's CDR3 is CASSQQGYGYTF. The CDR3 DNA reads TGTGCCAGCAGCCAACAGGGATATGGCTACACCTTC.

The chain employs TRBV6-5 and TRBJ1-1; 8 bases fit TRBD1. The CDR3 sequence is 14 residues long. The germline gives CDR1 MNHEY, CDR2 SVGAGI. The J segment lost 6 bases and the V segment lost 5 bases, leaving 8 bases of the junction unmatched. The CDR3 DNA reads as TGTGCCAGCAGTCGACAGGGGCGCGGAGCTGAAGCTTTCTTT. Protein sequence: CASSRQGRGAEAFF.

This clone occurred once. The V call is TRBV5-1, the J call TRBJ1-5; 7 nucleotides match TRBD1. The CDR3 length is 15 residues. Germline CDR1 SGHRS, CDR2 YFSETQ. The V gene end was trimmed by 4 bases and the J gene end by 4 bases; junction bases not matched to a gene: 8. The CDR3 coding sequence is TGCGCCAGCAGCCCATCGGACAGGACTAATCAGCCCCAGCATTTT. Its protein is CASSPSDRTNQPQHF.

The V gene is TRBV6-5, the J gene TRBJ1-2; maybe TRBD1 (5 bases). This CDR3 spans 13 amino acids. Germline V gene data show CDR1 as MNHEY and CDR2 as SVGAGI. Trimming removed 6 bases at V and 12 bases at J, with 20 bases between. CDR3: CASRTRSGGSDTF. The CDR3 region has the DNA TGTGCCAGCAGAACACGGTCGGGGGGATCTGACACCTTC.

The chain uses TRBV7-3 and TRBJ1-2; 7 nucleotides align to TRBD1. CDR1 and CDR2 from the germline V gene are SGHTA and FQGTGA. V trimming: 5 bases; J trimming: 4 bases; junction bases outside the gene matches: 4. This CDR3 has 13 residues. CDR3: CASSLTGTYGYTF. The DNA of the CDR3 is TGTGCCAGCAGCCTGACAGGGACCTATGGCTACACCTTC.